These T cell receptor beta chains were read from a single sample in a study of CD8+CD57+ T cells in acquired aplastic anemia. TCRdb passed the reads through MiXCR, listing each CDR3 protein once. Among a few hundred thousand distinct CDR3 sequences listed, over 55% were seen once. The sample comprised sorted CD4+, CD8+, or CD8+CD57+ T cells (not recorded which) from PBMCs. Source of these receptors: a human donor in good health. Each CDR3 is given with its conserved first and last residue. The D gene is left open where the match is weak. Size is omitted from some rows. Given values are once, few, many or a class for expanded clones.

v_gene: TRBV15; abundance: .; j_gene: TRBJ2-1; d_gene: TRBD1; CDR3aa: CATFRTLTGGGYNEQFF; CDR3nt: TGTGCCACCTTCCGAACATTGACAGGGGGAGGCTACAATGAGCAGTTCTTC
v_gene: TRBV20-1; abundance: .; j_gene: TRBJ1-6; d_gene: .; CDR3aa: CSASRINSPLHF; CDR3nt: TGCAGTGCTTCGCGCATCAATTCACCCCTCCACTTT
v_gene: TRBV10-1; abundance: .; j_gene: TRBJ2-3; d_gene: .; CDR3aa: CASSEGDADTQYF; CDR3nt: TGCGCCAGCAGTGAGGGGGATGCAGATACGCAGTATTTT
v_gene: TRBV7-9; abundance: .; j_gene: TRBJ1-6; d_gene: .; CDR3aa: CASTRGKDNSPLHF; CDR3nt: TGTGCCAGCACCCGGGGGAAGGATAATTCACCCCTCCACTTT
v_gene: TRBV12-3/TRBV12-4; abundance: few; j_gene: TRBJ2-7; d_gene: .; CDR3aa: CASSFSGNREQYF; CDR3nt: TGTGCCAGCAGTTTTTCCGGTAATCGGGAGCAGTACTTC
v_gene: TRBV10-3; abundance: once; j_gene: TRBJ2-7; d_gene: .; CDR3aa: CAISAPSAGSPYEQYF; CDR3nt: TGTGCCATCAGTGCCCCTAGCGCAGGTTCTCCCTACGAGCAGTACTTC
v_gene: TRBV7-8; abundance: few; j_gene: TRBJ1-1; d_gene: .; CDR3aa: CASSSSSGGAFF; CDR3nt: TGTGCCAGCAGCTCTTCCAGTGGCGGGGCTTTCTTT
v_gene: TRBV7-2; abundance: .; j_gene: TRBJ2-7; d_gene: TRBD2; CDR3aa: CASRPSGRYEQYF; CDR3nt: TGTGCCAGCAGGCCTAGCGGGAGATACGAGCAGTACTTC
v_gene: TRBV20-1; abundance: .; j_gene: TRBJ2-2; d_gene: TRBD1; CDR3aa: CSATHGTAPTGELFF; CDR3nt: TGCAGTGCTACCCACGGGACAGCCCCCACCGGGGAGCTGTTTTTT
v_gene: TRBV20-1; abundance: .; j_gene: TRBJ1-1; d_gene: .; CDR3aa: CSAGSVMNTEAFF; CDR3nt: TGCAGTGCCGGGAGCGTAATGAACACTGAAGCTTTCTTT
v_gene: TRBV7-2; abundance: .; j_gene: TRBJ2-7; d_gene: .; CDR3aa: CASSYSGAALDEQYF; CDR3nt: TGTGCCAGCAGTTACTCGGGAGCGGCCCTGGACGAGCAGTACTTC
v_gene: TRBV20-1; abundance: .; j_gene: TRBJ2-7; d_gene: .; CDR3aa: CSARAEQDFGEQYF; CDR3nt: TGCAGTGCTAGAGCCGAACAGGACTTTGGAGAGCAGTACTTC
v_gene: TRBV4-3; abundance: .; j_gene: TRBJ2-1; d_gene: TRBD1; CDR3aa: CASSRGTVSSDEQFF; CDR3nt: TGCGCCAGCAGCCGGGGGACAGTCAGTAGCGATGAGCAGTTCTTC
v_gene: TRBV5-4; abundance: .; j_gene: TRBJ2-7; d_gene: TRBD1; CDR3aa: CASSLGQGRYEQYF; CDR3nt: TGTGCCAGCAGCTTAGGACAGGGGCGCTACGAGCAGTACTTC
v_gene: TRBV25-1; abundance: .; j_gene: TRBJ1-5; d_gene: .; CDR3aa: CASSGVGYSNQPQHF; CDR3nt: TGTGCCAGCAGTGGGGTGGGGTATAGCAATCAGCCCCAGCATTTT
v_gene: TRBV12-3/TRBV12-4; abundance: .; j_gene: TRBJ2-1; d_gene: .; CDR3aa: CASSLGRWGEQFF; CDR3nt: TGTGCCAGCAGTTTAGGCCGATGGGGTGAGCAGTTCTTC
v_gene: TRBV19; abundance: .; j_gene: TRBJ1-2; d_gene: .; CDR3aa: CASSRQASFYGYTF; CDR3nt: TGTGCCAGTAGTCGACAGGCTAGCTTCTATGGCTACACCTTC
v_gene: TRBV12-3/TRBV12-4; abundance: many; j_gene: TRBJ1-5; d_gene: .; CDR3aa: CASSRTGDQPQHF; CDR3nt: TGTGCCAGCAGTAGGACGGGGGATCAGCCCCAGCATTTT
v_gene: TRBV7-9; abundance: .; j_gene: TRBJ2-7; d_gene: TRBD1; CDR3aa: CASSLGNRGYEQYF; CDR3nt: TGTGCCAGCAGCTTGGGAAACAGGGGGTACGAGCAGTACTTC
v_gene: TRBV20-1; abundance: .; j_gene: TRBJ1-5; d_gene: TRBD1; CDR3aa: CSARDFEGASNQPQHF; CDR3nt: TGCAGTGCTAGGGACTTCGAGGGGGCGAGTAATCAGCCCCAGCATTTT
v_gene: TRBV10-2; abundance: .; j_gene: TRBJ2-1; d_gene: .; CDR3aa: CASSFTRPNYNEQFF; CDR3nt: TGCGCCAGCAGCTTCACGCGGCCCAACTACAATGAGCAGTTCTTC
v_gene: TRBV24-1; abundance: .; j_gene: TRBJ2-1; d_gene: TRBD2; CDR3aa: CATSDRTSGGASNEQFF; CDR3nt: TGTGCCACCAGTGACCGGACTAGCGGGGGGGCGTCGAATGAGCAGTTCTTC
v_gene: TRBV6-5; abundance: many; j_gene: TRBJ1-1; d_gene: .; CDR3aa: CASSFSGNTEAFF; CDR3nt: TGTGCCAGCAGTTTCTCAGGGAACACTGAAGCTTTCTTT
v_gene: TRBV20-1; abundance: .; j_gene: TRBJ1-2; d_gene: TRBD1; CDR3aa: CSARDPGQGADGYTF; CDR3nt: TGCAGTGCTAGAGATCCCGGACAGGGGGCGGATGGCTACACCTTC
v_gene: TRBV12-3/TRBV12-4; abundance: .; j_gene: TRBJ1-2; d_gene: .; CDR3aa: CASSLVGSGNPRYGYTF; CDR3nt: TGTGCCAGCAGTTTAGTAGGGTCCGGGAATCCGAGGTATGGCTACACCTTC
v_gene: TRBV4-1; abundance: many; j_gene: TRBJ2-7; d_gene: TRBD2; CDR3aa: CASSQGGSMYEQYF; CDR3nt: TGCGCCAGCAGCCAGGGCGGGAGTATGTACGAGCAGTACTTC
v_gene: TRBV5-6; abundance: .; j_gene: TRBJ2-7; d_gene: TRBD1; CDR3aa: CASSLRNLGQGMSNEQYF; CDR3nt: TGTGCCAGCAGCTTGAGAAACTTGGGACAGGGAATGAGCAACGAGCAGTACTTC
v_gene: TRBV10-3; abundance: .; j_gene: TRBJ1-1; d_gene: .; CDR3aa: CAISGSGMNTEAFF; CDR3nt: TGTGCCATCAGTGGGTCGGGAATGAACACTGAAGCTTTCTTT
v_gene: TRBV6-5; abundance: .; j_gene: TRBJ2-1; d_gene: TRBD2; CDR3aa: CASSYYLAEGRANEQFF; CDR3nt: TGTGCCAGCAGTTATTACCTAGCGGAAGGGCGGGCCAATGAGCAGTTCTTC
v_gene: TRBV12-5; abundance: .; j_gene: TRBJ2-5; d_gene: .; CDR3aa: CASGHERGRGETQYF; CDR3nt: TGTGCTAGTGGGCACGAACGGGGGCGTGGAGAGACCCAGTACTTC
v_gene: TRBV25-1; abundance: .; j_gene: TRBJ2-7; d_gene: TRBD1; CDR3aa: CASSAADRDGNEQYF; CDR3nt: TGTGCCAGCAGTGCGGCGGACAGGGATGGTAACGAGCAGTACTTC
v_gene: TRBV19; abundance: .; j_gene: TRBJ2-7; d_gene: .; CDR3aa: CASSMDFSSYEQYF; CDR3nt: TGTGCCAGTAGTATGGACTTCAGCTCCTACGAGCAGTACTTC
v_gene: TRBV29-1; abundance: .; j_gene: TRBJ2-2; d_gene: .; CDR3aa: CSVRVGSGTGELFF; CDR3nt: TGCAGCGTTCGGGTGGGGTCGGGCACCGGGGAGCTGTTTTTT
v_gene: TRBV5-8; abundance: many; j_gene: TRBJ1-3; d_gene: .; CDR3aa: CASSLAGGDTIYF; CDR3nt: TGTGCCAGCAGCTTGGCCGGGGGGGACACCATATATTTT
v_gene: TRBV9; abundance: .; j_gene: TRBJ1-1; d_gene: .; CDR3aa: CASSIREGMNTEAFF; CDR3nt: TGCGCCAGCAGCATTAGGGAGGGGATGAACACTGAAGCTTTCTTT
v_gene: TRBV7-8; abundance: .; j_gene: TRBJ2-7; d_gene: .; CDR3aa: CASSLVSGEQYF; CDR3nt: TGTGCCAGCAGCTTAGTCTCGGGGGAGCAGTACTTC
v_gene: TRBV10-3; abundance: many; j_gene: TRBJ2-1; d_gene: .; CDR3aa: CAISALLTGDNEQFF; CDR3nt: TGTGCCATCAGTGCACTTCTGACGGGGGACAATGAGCAGTTCTTC
v_gene: TRBV10-1; abundance: .; j_gene: TRBJ2-5; d_gene: .; CDR3aa: CASSESPTADETQSF; CDR3nt: TGCGCCAGCAGTGAGTCTCCCACGGCTGACGAGACCCAGTCCTTC
v_gene: TRBV10-3; abundance: .; j_gene: TRBJ2-7; d_gene: .; CDR3aa: CAISLGMVGGEQYF; CDR3nt: TGTGCCATCAGCCTAGGGATGGTTGGAGGTGAGCAGTACTTC
v_gene: TRBV7-9; abundance: .; j_gene: TRBJ1-2; d_gene: .; CDR3aa: CASSLAGASGYTF; CDR3nt: TGTGCCAGCAGCTTAGCGGGGGCTAGCGGCTACACCTTC